Sequencing of this TCR beta chain was carried out in a study of T cell responses to AZD1222 COVID-19 vaccine. TCRdb keeps only in-frame clones here, not all; method: immunoSEQ multiplex PCR. The sample has 40,000 to 55,000 clones, 70% to 90% seen once. The V end was cut by 0 bases, the J end by 1 base, with 7 bases between. Germline values: CDR1 SGDLS, CDR2 YYNGEE. The CDR3 is made up of 15 amino acids. General study points: Spike-specific TCR repertoires showed rising breadth and depth after two AZD1222 doses. Repertoire sampling happened only post peak T cell response.

With respect to this clone: Antigen: not known.

The origin of this receptor is an adult who received the AZD1222 COVID-19 vaccine. The chain is built from TRBV9 and TRBJ2-2; D gene ambiguous. The sample was peripheral blood, taken 28 days after the second AZD1222 dose. The CDR3 DNA reads TGTGCCAGCAGCGTAGGGGTACGGAACACCGGGGAGCTGTTTTTT. Translation gives CASSVGVRNTGELFF.